A single T cell receptor (beta chain) is shown here with its context. This clonotype was seen at least ten times. What this receptor recognizes is not known. Per-base quality was not reported, and no clone a single base away is much larger than it. This specimen belongs to a study of early T cells in non-severe SARS-CoV-2 infection (dated by TCRdb to about 2021). For context, the study as a whole: Because TCR sequencing was done on bulk RNA from unsorted whole blood, the alpha and beta chains could not be paired.

To prepare the library, 5' RACE was applied. Sequencing instrument: NextSeq 500. Unique molecular identifiers were attached to individual cDNA molecules in the TCR library protocol so that sequencing error and PCR bias could be corrected. Sequencing covered both TCR alpha and beta chains, and within each sample the abundances of alpha and beta sequences were tightly co-correlated. The original methods were these. Decombinator V4 was used to annotate the V gene, J gene and CDR3 of the TCR sequences. Expanded TCRs were defined as changing significantly between any two time points under a Poisson model with p below 0.0001. TCR abundances were normalised to the total number of TCRs sequenced in each sample and reported as counts per million. MAIT TCRs were defined by TRAV1-2 paired with TRAJ12, TRAJ20 or TRAJ33, and iNKT TCRs by TRAV10 paired with TRAJ18. VDJdb, accessed on 1 November 2021, was searched for TCRs annotated for CMV, EBV and SARS-CoV-2, and TCRs annotated for more than one antigen were excluded. TCRdb trimmed the raw reads at Q25, called clones with MiXCR and kept productive beta chains. Duplicate CDR3 protein sequences are folded into a single record with the most common DNA and genes. TCRdb, not the authors, supplied the V and J calls. The sample table contains more than 65,000 distinct CDR3 sequences; only one count was recorded for roughly an eighth of them. Of the sample, 1.2% to 1.5% falls within the top ten clones.

What the work shows at the level of the full study, not this receptor alone: VDJdb matching was skewed toward anti-spike CD8 responses and likely underestimated virus-specific expansions, missing private and CD4 specificities.

Looking up the germline V gene yields CDR1 SGHRS and CDR2 YFSETQ. From its cysteine to its phenylalanine, the CDR3 spans 14 amino acids. This entry keeps only the CDR3 DNA: 42 bases, framed from base 1. V is shortened by 0 bases, J by 4 bases, and the region joining them spans 10 bases. The study was a case-control design nested within a healthcare worker cohort in London, UK, with weekly nasopharyngeal swab PCR tests and blood sampling. Healthcare workers were recruited during the week of the UK lockdown, between 23 and 31 March 2020, and followed weekly for up to 16 weeks. This clonotype was sampled from an adult who was a healthcare worker with PCR-confirmed SARS-CoV-2 infection or an uninfected control (not recorded which). The sequence is built from TRBV5-1 and TRBJ2-5; the D gene cannot be named for sure. The sample was whole blood. The CDR3 protein is CASSLDTGRETQYF. The nucleotide sequence is given as TGCGCCAGCAGCTTGGATACGGGTCGAGAGACCCAGTACTTC.